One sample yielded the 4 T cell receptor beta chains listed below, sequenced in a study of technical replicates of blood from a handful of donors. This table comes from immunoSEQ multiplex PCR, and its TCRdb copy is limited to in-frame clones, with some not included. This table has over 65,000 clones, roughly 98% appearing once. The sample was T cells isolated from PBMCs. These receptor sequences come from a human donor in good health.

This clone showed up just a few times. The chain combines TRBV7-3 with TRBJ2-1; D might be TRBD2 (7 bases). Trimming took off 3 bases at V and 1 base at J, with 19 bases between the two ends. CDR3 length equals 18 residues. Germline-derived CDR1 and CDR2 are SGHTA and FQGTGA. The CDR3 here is CASSLEVSRGLSYNEQFF. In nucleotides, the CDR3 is TGTGCCAGCAGCTTGGAGGTGTCGCGGGGGCTTTCCTACAATGAGCAGTTCTTC.

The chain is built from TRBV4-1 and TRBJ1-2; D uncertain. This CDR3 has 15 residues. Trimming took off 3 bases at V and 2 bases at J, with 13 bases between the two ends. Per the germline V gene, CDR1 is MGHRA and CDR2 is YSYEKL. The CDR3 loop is CASSQTAVGNYGYTF. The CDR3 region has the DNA TGCGCCAGCAGCCAGACCGCAGTGGGCAACTATGGCTACACCTTC.

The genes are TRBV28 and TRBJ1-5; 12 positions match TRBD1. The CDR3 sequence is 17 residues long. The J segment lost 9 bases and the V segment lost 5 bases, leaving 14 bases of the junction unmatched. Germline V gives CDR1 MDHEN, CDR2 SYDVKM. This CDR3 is CASSEDTVRDRGPPQHF. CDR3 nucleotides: TGTGCCAGCAGTGAAGACACAGTCCGGGACAGGGGGCCGCCCCAGCATTTT.

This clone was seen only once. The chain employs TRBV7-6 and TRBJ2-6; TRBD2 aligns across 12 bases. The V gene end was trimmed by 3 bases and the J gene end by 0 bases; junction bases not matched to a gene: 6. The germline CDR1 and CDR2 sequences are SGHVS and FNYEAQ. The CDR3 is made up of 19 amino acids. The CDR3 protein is CASSLTSGSSFSGANVLTF. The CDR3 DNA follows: TGTGCCAGCAGCTTGACTAGCGGGAGTTCATTCTCTGGGGCCAACGTCCTGACTTTC.